This T cell receptor (beta chain) was profiled in a study of shared clonotypes between healthy human individuals. Study details: Ranging from 18 to 49 in age, donors were a couple of women and three men.

Sequencing used immunoSEQ multiplex PCR; TCRdb keeps in-frame clones, though not all of them. Of 2 million to 2.5 million clones listed, 80% to 95% were seen once; the top ten hold 0.39%. This CDR3 contains 14 residues. With 5 bases removed from V and 4 bases from J, the gap between germline ends came to 14 bases. Per germline, CDR1 MNHNS and CDR2 SASEGT. With regard to this clone: Its antigen is currently unknown.

Study outcomes and limitations: An effect of sequencing depth on clonotype sharing among donors was expected.

Sequencing was performed on naive CD4+ T cells from PBMCs. Specified subset: CD45RA+ positively selected. The TCR originated in a man between 18 and 35 years old in good health. Some clones in this sample may be carry-over from other donors' samples. The chain has TRBV6-1 and TRBJ2-5; D is possibly TRBD2 (6 bases). The DNA of the CDR3 is TGTGCCAGCAGTACCGGAGGGCCGTCAGAGACCCAGTACTTC. Translation gives CASSTGGPSETQYF.